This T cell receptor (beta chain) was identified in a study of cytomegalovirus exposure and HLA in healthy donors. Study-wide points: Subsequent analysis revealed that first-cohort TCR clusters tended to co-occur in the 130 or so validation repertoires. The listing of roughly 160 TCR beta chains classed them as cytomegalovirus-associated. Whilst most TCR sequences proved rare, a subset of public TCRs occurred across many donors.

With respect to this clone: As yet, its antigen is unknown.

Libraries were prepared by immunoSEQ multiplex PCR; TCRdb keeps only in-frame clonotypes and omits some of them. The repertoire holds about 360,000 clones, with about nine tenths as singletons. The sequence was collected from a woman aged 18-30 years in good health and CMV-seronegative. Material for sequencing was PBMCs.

CDR3 nucleotide sequence: TGTGCCAGCAGTGACGGGACAGGGGCCTCTGGGGCCAACGTCCTGACTTTC. Protein product: CASSDGTGASGANVLTF. The chain recombines TRBV6-4 with TRBJ2-6; TRBD1 matches at 10 bases. CDR3 length: 17 residues. CDR1 and CDR2 (germline): MRHNA, SNTAGT. Trimming removed 2 bases from V and 0 bases from J; junction bases left unmatched: 1.